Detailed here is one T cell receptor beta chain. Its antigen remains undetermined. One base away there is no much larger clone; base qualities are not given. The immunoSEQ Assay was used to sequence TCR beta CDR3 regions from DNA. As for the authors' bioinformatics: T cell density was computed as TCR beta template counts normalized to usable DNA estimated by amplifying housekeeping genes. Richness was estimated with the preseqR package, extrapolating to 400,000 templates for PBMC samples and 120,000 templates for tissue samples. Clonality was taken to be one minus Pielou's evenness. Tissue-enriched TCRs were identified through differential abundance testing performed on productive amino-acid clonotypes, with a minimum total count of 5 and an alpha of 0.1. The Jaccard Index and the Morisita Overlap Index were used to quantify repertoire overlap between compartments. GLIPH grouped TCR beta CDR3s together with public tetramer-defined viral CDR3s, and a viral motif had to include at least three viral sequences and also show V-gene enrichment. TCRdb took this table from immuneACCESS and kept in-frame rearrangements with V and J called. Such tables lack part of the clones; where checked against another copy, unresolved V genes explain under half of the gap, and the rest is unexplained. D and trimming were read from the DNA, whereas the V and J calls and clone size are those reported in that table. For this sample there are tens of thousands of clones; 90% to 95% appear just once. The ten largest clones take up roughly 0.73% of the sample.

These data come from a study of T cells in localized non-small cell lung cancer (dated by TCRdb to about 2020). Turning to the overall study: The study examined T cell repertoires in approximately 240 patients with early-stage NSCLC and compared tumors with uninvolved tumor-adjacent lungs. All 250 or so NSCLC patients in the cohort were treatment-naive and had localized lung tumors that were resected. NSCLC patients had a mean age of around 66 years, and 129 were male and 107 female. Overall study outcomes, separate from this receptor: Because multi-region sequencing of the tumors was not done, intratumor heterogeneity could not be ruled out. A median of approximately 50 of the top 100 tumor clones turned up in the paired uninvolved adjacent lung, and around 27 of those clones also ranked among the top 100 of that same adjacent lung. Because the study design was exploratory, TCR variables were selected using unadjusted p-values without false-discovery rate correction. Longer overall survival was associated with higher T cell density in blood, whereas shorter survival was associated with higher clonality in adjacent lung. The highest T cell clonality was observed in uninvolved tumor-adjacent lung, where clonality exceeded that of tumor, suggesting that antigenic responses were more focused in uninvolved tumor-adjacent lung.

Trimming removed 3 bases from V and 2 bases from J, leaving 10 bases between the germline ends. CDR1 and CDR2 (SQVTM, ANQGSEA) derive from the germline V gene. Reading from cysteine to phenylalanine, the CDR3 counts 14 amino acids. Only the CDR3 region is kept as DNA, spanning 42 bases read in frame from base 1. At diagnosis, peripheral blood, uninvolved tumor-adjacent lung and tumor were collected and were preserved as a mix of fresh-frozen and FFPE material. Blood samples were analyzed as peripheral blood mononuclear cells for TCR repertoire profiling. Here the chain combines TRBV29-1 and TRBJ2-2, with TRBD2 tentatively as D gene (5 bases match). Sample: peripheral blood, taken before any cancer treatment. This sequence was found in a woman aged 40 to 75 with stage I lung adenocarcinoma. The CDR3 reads CSVDDGLNTGELFF. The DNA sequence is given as TGCAGCGTTGACGACGGACTTAACACCGGGGAGCTGTTTTTT.